The clone carrying this TCR beta chain was counted between two and nine times. This entry comes from a study of T-cell reconstitution after alpha-beta-depleted transplantation in children. Preparation of the TCRbeta library was carried out with unique molecular identifiers. In TCRdb, the PCR reads were re-called with MiXCR into one record per CDR3 protein. This sample has a few hundred thousand distinct CDR3 sequences, with over 20% found just once. CDR1 is WSHSY, CDR2 SAAADI, per germline. This CDR3 has 17 residues. Trimming removed 0 bases from V and 0 bases from J, with 15 bases in between. This chain uses TRBV10-2 with TRBJ2-7; unclear D gene. The sequence was collected from a boy younger than two with Wiskott-Aldrich syndrome, due to receive a stem cell transplant. The sequences come from PBMCs, collected before TCRalphabeta/CD19-depleted stem cell transplant. The CDR3 region is CASSESGGGASSYEQYF. CDR3 nucleotides: TGCGCCAGCAGTGAGTCGGGCGGCGGAGCGAGCTCCTACGAGCAGTACTTC.